This T cell receptor (beta chain) was captured by sequencing in a study of vaccination and CD4 T cells after COVID-19. Study conclusions and caveats: Detection of a median around 86% of reactive clones in convalescent patients was confined to the period after vaccination.

An Oncomine TCR Beta short-read assay was used to sequence the DNA from cultured CD4+ T cells. One entry per CDR3 protein results from TCRdb running MiXCR on the PCR reads. The profile shows fewer than 10,000 distinct CDR3 sequences, roughly 60% of them singletons. Germline assignment: CDR1 ENHRY and CDR2 SYGVKD. The CDR3 is 13 amino acids. Trimming shortened V by 6 bases and J by 3 bases, and 11 bases separated the two germline ends. Treatment here: approximately 11-day PBMC culture with coronavirus spike peptide pools or control peptides (ViraFEST assay). In this cohort, PCR tests turned positive between March and December 2020, predating US Alpha, Beta and Delta variants. This clonotype is large. Its cognate antigen is unknown.

This TCR derives from a human donor who had recovered from COVID-19. Sequenced sample: CD4+ T cells from blood, cultured in vitro. The genes are TRBV10-3 and TRBJ1-1; no reliable D call. The CDR3 DNA reads TGTGCCATCAGCCGAGACTGGGACACTGAAGCTTTCTTT. Its protein product is CAISRDWDTEAFF.